Listed here are 31 T cell receptor beta chains from one sample, sequenced in a study of T cell responses to AZD1222 COVID-19 vaccine. Only in-frame clones appear in the TCRdb table, and some are missing; sequencing was by immunoSEQ multiplex PCR. The sample includes around 90,000 clones, 65% to 90% of them seen just once. The material sequenced was peripheral blood, taken on day 0 of AZD1222 vaccination. The receptor source for this set is an adult in good health.

The chain joins TRBV11-2 to TRBJ2-7; 10 bases fit TRBD2. Germline CDR1 SGHAT, CDR2 FQNNGV. J was trimmed by 4 bases and V by 6 bases; bases with no gene match: 9. The CDR3 has 15 residues. CDR3 residues: CASSSSGGALYEQYF. CDR3 sequence (DNA): TGTGCCAGCAGTTCGAGCGGGGGGGCGTTGTACGAGCAGTACTTC.

The chain is built from TRBV4-3 and TRBJ1-6; TRBD1 is a possible D gene (5 bases). V lost 1 base and J lost 7, with 8 bases in between. The CDR3 has 14 amino acids. Germline V gene sequence: CDR1 LGHNA, CDR2 YSLEER. CDR3 loop: CASSQVRGNSPLHF. The CDR3 DNA follows: TGCGCCAGCAGCCAAGTACGGGGGAATTCACCCCTCCACTTT.

V usage is TRBV18 and J usage is TRBJ2-3, with D maybe TRBD2 (7 bases). The CDR3 is made up of 16 amino acids. Between the trimmed V and J ends, which lost 3 bases and 2 bases, there was a span of 15 bases. Germline CDR1 is KGHSH and CDR2 is LQKENI. Here the CDR3 reads CASSPLPGGDTDTQYF. The CDR3 DNA sequence: TGTGCCAGCTCACCCCTACCGGGGGGCGACACAGATACGCAGTATTTT. Drawing the rest from reference TRBV18 and TRBJ2-3, the complete variable domain is NAGVMQNPRHLVRRRGQEARLRCSPMKGHSHVYWYRQLPEEGLKFMVYLQKENIIDESGMPKERFSAEFPKEGPSILRIQQVVRGDSAAYFCASSPLPGGDTDTQYFGPGTRLTVL.

V gene TRBV5-5 combines with J gene TRBJ1-1; no clear D gene. Germline V gives CDR1 SGHKS, CDR2 YYEKEE (reference sequence). The CDR3 extends over 14 amino acids. With 0 bases removed from V and 4 bases from J, the gap between germline ends came to 10 bases. The CDR3 loop is CASSLGSRPTEAFF. In nucleotides, the CDR3 is TGTGCCAGCAGCTTGGGGTCGAGACCCACTGAAGCTTTCTTT.

This clone appeared once. The chain has TRBV4-2 and TRBJ2-1; TRBD2 aligns across 11 bases. The CDR3 covers 15 residues. The trim removed 3 bases at V and 8 bases at J, leaving 6 bases unmatched. Germline V gives CDR1 LGHNA, CDR2 YNFKEQ. This CDR3 is CASSHSGGASDEQFF. As DNA, the CDR3 is TGTGCCAGCAGCCATAGCGGGGGGGCCTCGGATGAGCAGTTCTTC.

This clone was detected only a few times. The gene calls are TRBV15 and TRBJ2-7; 7 bases are shared with TRBD1. This CDR3 spans 15 amino acids. Germline loops: CDR1 LNHNV, CDR2 YYDKDF (reference sequence). J gave up 1 base and V 0 bases, and 3 bases lay outside the gene matches. The CDR3 DNA reads TGTGCCACCAGCAGAGAGACAGGGAAATCCTACGAGCAGTACTTC. Protein: CATSRETGKSYEQYF.

The chain links TRBV6-1 to TRBJ2-1; 8 bases match TRBD1. CDR3 length equals 15 residues. Germline V gives CDR1 MNHNS, CDR2 SASEGT. With V trimmed by 0 bases and J by 6 bases, 4 bases remained unmatched. The CDR3 region has the DNA TGTGCCAGCAGTGAAGCCCCAACAGGGGGCAATGAGCAGTTCTTC. Amino acid sequence: CASSEAPTGGNEQFF.

V gene TRBV19 combines with J gene TRBJ1-4; D gene unclear. V was trimmed by 5 bases and J by 6 bases, leaving 10 bases between them. The CDR3 loop spans 13 amino acids. Germline assignment: CDR1 LNHDA and CDR2 SQIVND (reference sequence). The CDR3 region is CASSVQRDEKLFF. The CDR3 nucleotides are TGTGCCAGTAGTGTACAAAGAGATGAAAAACTGTTTTTT.

The chain's CDR3 is CASGLGGSAYEQYF. The CDR3 DNA sequence: TGTGCCAGCGGGCTAGGGGGCTCCGCTTACGAGCAGTACTTC. The V gene is TRBV11-3, the J gene TRBJ2-7; 7 nucleotides align to TRBD1. J lost 4 bases, V lost 8 bases, and 11 bases had no gene match. CDR1 SGHNT and CDR2 YENEEA come from the germline V gene. This CDR3 spans 14 amino acids.

As regards this clone: The same CDR3 also results from other DNA sequences found in this sample. This rearrangement joins TRBV7-9 to TRBJ1-2; the D is unclear. Germline lookup yields CDR1 SEHNR and CDR2 FQNEAQ (reference sequence). V lost 1 base to trimming and J lost 1 base, with 10 bases between them. This CDR3 has 15 residues. The CDR3 region is CASSLGVAGNYGYTF. In DNA form, the CDR3 reads TGTGCCAGCAGCTTAGGCGTGGCCGGTAACTATGGCTACACCTTC. The whole variable domain, remainder taken from reference TRBV7-9 and TRBJ1-2, is DTGVSQNPRHKITKRGQNVTFRCDPISEHNRLYWYRQTLGQGPEFLTYFQNEAQLEKSRLLSDRFSAERPKGSFSTLEIQRTEQGDSAMYLCASSLGVAGNYGYTFGSGTRLTVV.

The chain joins TRBV5-1 to TRBJ2-2; the D is unclear. Germline CDR1 is SGHRS and CDR2 is YFSETQ. This CDR3 spans 13 amino acids. Deletions cut 0 bases from V and 7 bases from J, with 7 bases between. The CDR3, as DNA: TGCGCCAGCAGCTTGGTAAGCATCGGGGAGCTGTTTTTT. Its translation is CASSLVSIGELFF.

In nucleotides, the CDR3 is TGTGCCAGGCCCCGGGGGGAGACCCAGTACTTC. This translates into CARPRGETQYF. The chain carries TRBV7-2 and TRBJ2-5; D perhaps matches TRBD2 (6 bases). CDR3 length equals 11 residues. The germline V and J ends were trimmed by 9 bases and 5 bases, with 10 bases remaining between them. Germline CDR1 SGHTA, CDR2 FQGNSA. The full variable domain, with the rest looked up from reference TRBV7-2 and TRBJ2-5, is GAGVSQSPSNKVTEKGKDVELRCDPISGHTALYWYRQSLGQGLEFLIYFQGNSAPDKSGLPSDRFSAERTGGSVSTLTIQRTQQEDSAVYLCARPRGETQYFGPGTRLLVL.

This clone was seen only once. The rearrangement uses TRBV6-5 and TRBJ2-2, with D unresolved. Trimming took 2 bases from V and 3 from J, leaving 7 bases between them. The CDR3 runs to 14 residues. Germline V gene data show CDR1 as MNHEY and CDR2 as SVGAGI. CDR3 bases: TGTGCCAGCAGTTACATAGTCGACACCGGGGAGCTGTTTTTT. This encodes CASSYIVDTGELFF.

This chain connects TRBV7-8 to TRBJ1-1; the D gene is possibly TRBD1 (6 bases). V was trimmed by 8 bases and J by 0 bases, leaving 13 bases between them. Germline V gives CDR1 SGHVS, CDR2 FQNEAQ. This CDR3 spans 14 amino acids. The CDR3 DNA reads TGTGCCAGCTATGAGGGGGAGGTGAACACTGAAGCTTTCTTT. Amino acid sequence: CASYEGEVNTEAFF.

This clone came up once. CDR3 coding DNA: TGTGCCAGCAGCCCCGACTCCGGGACAGGGCGGACCGGGGAGCTGTTTTTT. Translating it yields CASSPDSGTGRTGELFF. The chain is built from TRBV7-9 and TRBJ2-2; 9 bases align to TRBD1. Trimming cost V 5 bases and J 5 bases; bases outside gene matches: 12. Germline assignment: CDR1 SEHNR and CDR2 FQNEAQ (reference sequence). The CDR3 length is 17 residues.

This chain uses TRBV5-1 with TRBJ2-7; D possibly matches TRBD1 or TRBD2 (5 bases each). Trimming removed 0 bases at V and 5 bases at J, with 9 bases between. The CDR3 loop spans 13 amino acids. Germline V gene sequence: CDR1 SGHRS, CDR2 YFSETQ. The CDR3 region has the DNA TGCGCCAGCAGCTTGGTGGGACGCAACGAGCAGTACTTC. This encodes CASSLVGRNEQYF.

This chain uses TRBV6-5 with TRBJ1-1; D is ambiguous. This CDR3 spans 11 amino acids. V lost 6 bases and J 1 base, leaving 3 bases between the germline ends. Germline V CDR1 and CDR2: MNHEY, SVGAGI. The CDR3 spells CASRTNTEAFF. DNA of the CDR3: TGTGCCAGCAGAACGAACACTGAAGCTTTCTTT.

This clone was counted a few times. The chain has TRBV30 and TRBJ1-3, with D hard to call. V lost 7 bases, J lost 0 bases, and 7 bases lay in between. CDR1 and CDR2 (germline): GTSNPN, SVGIG (reference sequence). The CDR3 length is 12 residues. Written as DNA, the CDR3 is TGTGCCTTACTCAGCTCTGGAAACACCATATATTTT. Residues: CALLSSGNTIYF. The full variable domain, in which reference TRBV30 and TRBJ1-3 provide the parts outside the CDR3, is SQTIHQWPATLVQPVGSPLSLECTVEGTSNPNLYWYRQAAGRGLQLLFYSVGIGQISSEVPQNLSASRPQDRQFILSSKKLLLSDSGFYLCALLSSGNTIYFGEGSWLTVV.

The chain joins TRBV5-8 to TRBJ1-6; no reliable D call. Per germline, CDR1 SGHTS and CDR2 YDEGEE. The CDR3 runs 13 residues. Trimming shortened V by 7 bases and J by 4 bases, and 9 bases separated the two germline ends. This CDR3 is CASGPSYNSPLHF. The DNA for the CDR3 is TGTGCCAGCGGACCTTCATATAATTCACCCCTCCACTTT.

The table lists this clone with a few counts. This chain joins TRBV15 and TRBJ2-6; D may be TRBD1 (5 bases). V lost 1 base, J lost 0 bases, and 13 bases lay in between. CDR3 length: 18 amino acids. From germline, CDR1 is LNHNV and CDR2 YYDKDF (reference sequence). CDR3 coding DNA: TGTGCCACCAGCAGAGGGACACTGCCCCGCTCTGGGGCCAACGTCCTGACTTTC. Its translation: CATSRGTLPRSGANVLTF. Supplemented by reference TRBV15 and TRBJ2-6, the full variable domain reads DAMVIQNPRYQVTQFGKPVTLSCSQTLNHNVMYWYQQKSSQAPKLLFHYYDKDFNNEADTPDNFQSRRPNTSFCFLDIRSPGLGDTAMYLCATSRGTLPRSGANVLTFGAGSRLTVL.

This chain uses TRBV6-5 with TRBJ2-7; D not resolved. V was shortened by 7 bases and J by 7 bases, with 14 bases between the two germline ends. Germline-derived CDR1 and CDR2 are MNHEY and SVGAGI. CDR3 length: 12 residues. CDR3 residues: CASTNGWLEQYF. Written as DNA, the CDR3 is TGTGCCAGCACCAACGGGTGGTTGGAGCAGTACTTC.

This clone came up a few times. J is TRBJ1-1 and V is TRBV5-8; possibly TRBD1 for D (5 bases). The germline gives CDR1 SGHTS, CDR2 YDEGEE. The CDR3 runs 14 residues. Trimming shortened V by 0 bases and J by 1 base, and 7 bases separated the two germline ends. This chain's CDR3 is CASSLGTRNTEAFF. In DNA, the CDR3 is TGTGCCAGCAGCTTGGGGACAAGGAACACTGAAGCTTTCTTT.

This chain joins TRBV7-2 and TRBJ1-3; tentative D call: TRBD1 (5 bases). There are 13 residues in the CDR3. Germline assignment: CDR1 SGHTA and CDR2 FQGNSA. V lost 6 bases, J lost 4 bases, and 10 bases lay in between. The CDR3, as DNA: TGTGCCAGCAGTCAGGGAGGGGGAAACACCATATATTTT. Translating it yields CASSQGGGNTIYF.

This chain joins TRBV5-5 and TRBJ2-1, with D maybe TRBD1 (5 bases). There are 15 residues in the CDR3. Trimming took off 9 bases at V and 0 bases at J, with 16 bases between the two ends. Looked up from germline, CDR1 is SGHKS and CDR2 is YYEKEE (reference sequence). The CDR3 region is CATFLQVSSYNEQFF. The CDR3 nucleotides are TGTGCCACCTTCTTACAGGTTAGCTCCTACAATGAGCAGTTCTTC. The complete variable domain, with remaining parts taken from reference TRBV5-5 and TRBJ2-1, reads DAGVTQSPTHLIKTRGQQVTLRCSPISGHKSVSWYQQVLGQGPQFIFQYYEKEERGRGNFPDRFSARQFPNYSSELNVNALLLGDSALYLCATFLQVSSYNEQFFGPGTRLTVL.

The chain couples TRBV6-5 to TRBJ2-1; D might be TRBD1 or TRBD2, each matching 6 bases. Looked up from germline, CDR1 is MNHEY and CDR2 is SVGAGI. The CDR3 runs to 15 residues. Trimming stripped 0 bases from V and 4 bases from J, with 10 bases between. The CDR3 bases are TGTGCCAGCAGTTACTCAGGGGGGAGGTACAATGAGCAGTTCTTC. Amino acids: CASSYSGGRYNEQFF.

CDR3 sequence reads: CSVQNSGANVLTF. The CDR3 DNA follows: TGCAGCGTCCAGAACTCTGGGGCCAACGTCCTGACTTTC. This chain links TRBV29-1 with TRBJ2-6; the D is unclear. CDR1 and CDR2 (germline): SQVTM, ANQGSEA. Trimming removed 6 bases at V and 0 bases at J, with 6 bases between. This CDR3 contains 13 residues.

The chain has TRBV5-1 and TRBJ2-7; D is uncertain. Germline CDR1 SGHRS, CDR2 YFSETQ. This CDR3 spans 16 amino acids. V was trimmed by 0 bases and J by 6 bases, leaving 19 bases between them. The CDR3 loop is CASSLAPGNDLREQYF. The CDR3 coding sequence is TGCGCCAGCAGCTTGGCCCCGGGTAACGACCTACGCGAGCAGTACTTC.

This chain joins TRBV9 and TRBJ2-7; TRBD1 agrees at 12 bases. Germline lookup yields CDR1 SGDLS and CDR2 YYNGEE. The V and J ends lost 3 bases and 8 bases, in that order; junction bases with no gene match: 9. The CDR3 sequence is 15 residues long. The CDR3 sequence is CASSARGQGAPQQYF. The CDR3 DNA is TGTGCCAGCAGCGCCCGGGGACAGGGGGCACCCCAGCAGTACTTC.

V is TRBV7-9 and J is TRBJ1-5; a possible D gene is TRBD1 (5 bases). The CDR3 extends over 17 amino acids. The V and J ends lost 2 bases and 2 bases respectively, with 16 bases between them. The V gene's germline CDR1 is SEHNR and CDR2 FQNEAQ (reference sequence). The CDR3 loop is CASSLSGGLGGNQPQHF. CDR3 DNA sequence: TGTGCCAGCAGCTTATCGGGGGGACTAGGCGGCAATCAGCCCCAGCATTTT.

J is TRBJ2-2 and V is TRBV18; tentatively, D is TRBD1 (6 bases). The CDR3 runs to 16 residues. Germline-derived CDR1 and CDR2 are KGHSH and LQKENI. With 2 bases removed from V and 4 bases from J, the gap between germline ends came to 14 bases. The CDR3: CASSPELRTVTGELFF. DNA for the CDR3: TGTGCCAGCTCACCAGAGTTGAGGACAGTCACCGGGGAGCTGTTTTTT.

The chain employs TRBV20-1 and TRBJ2-7; TRBD1 matches 9 bases. CDR1 and CDR2 from the germline V gene are DFQATT and SNEGSKA (reference sequence). V lost 3 bases, J lost 3 bases, and 3 bases stayed unmatched. There are 13 residues in the CDR3. CDR3 region: CSASTDRGYEQYF. The CDR3 DNA reads as TGCAGTGCTAGTACGGACAGGGGCTACGAGCAGTACTTC.